This TCR beta chain was sequenced during a study of blood T cell repertoires in COVID-19. Assay: immunoSEQ multiplex PCR; the TCRdb copy retains only in-frame clones and omits some. The data contain 150,000 to 200,000 clones, over 85% of them singletons. Per germline, CDR1 SGHTA and CDR2 FQGNSA. The V and J ends lost 4 bases and 3 bases, in that order; junction bases with no gene match: 3. The CDR3 has 15 residues. This TCR was recovered from a woman aged 55-75 years with COVID-19, enrolled during active disease. Input material: peripheral blood. The chain uses TRBV7-2 and TRBJ1-3, with 10 nucleotides matching TRBD1. CDR3 region: CASSSGTGDGNTIYF. CDR3 coding DNA: TGTGCCAGCAGCTCCGGGACAGGGGATGGAAACACCATATATTTT.